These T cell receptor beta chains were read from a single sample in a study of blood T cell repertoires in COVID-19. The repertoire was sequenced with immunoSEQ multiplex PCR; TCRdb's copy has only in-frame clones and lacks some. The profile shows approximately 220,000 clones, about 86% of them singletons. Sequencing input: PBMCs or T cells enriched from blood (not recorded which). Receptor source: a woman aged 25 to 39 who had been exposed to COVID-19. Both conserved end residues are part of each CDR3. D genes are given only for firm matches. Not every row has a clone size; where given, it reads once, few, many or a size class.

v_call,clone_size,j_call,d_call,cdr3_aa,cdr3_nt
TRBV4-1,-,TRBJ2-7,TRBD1,CASSQADRSSYEQYF,TGCGCCAGCAGCCAGGCGGACAGGAGCTCCTACGAGCAGTACTTC
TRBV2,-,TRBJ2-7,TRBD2,CASSTVAGNEQYF,TGTGCCAGCAGTACTGTAGCGGGGAACGAGCAGTACTTC
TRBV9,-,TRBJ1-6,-,CASSAGQSLGSPLHF,TGTGCCAGCAGCGCAGGACAGTCCCTGGGTTCACCCCTCCACTTT
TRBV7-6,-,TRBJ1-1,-,CASSVDRSTEAFF,TGTGCCAGCAGCGTAGACAGGAGCACTGAAGCTTTCTTT
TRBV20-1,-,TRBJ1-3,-,CSASRQAPLHGNTIYF,TGCAGTGCTAGTCGCCAAGCTCCTCTTCATGGAAACACCATATATTTT
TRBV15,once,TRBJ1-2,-,CATSRASQAGYTF,TGTGCCACCAGCAGAGCATCACAGGCAGGCTACACCTTC
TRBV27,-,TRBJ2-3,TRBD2,CASSTTSGGASFPDTQYF,TGTGCCAGCAGTACCACTAGCGGGGGGGCCTCCTTTCCAGATACGCAGTATTTT
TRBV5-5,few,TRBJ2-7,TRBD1,CASSPGTARGYEQYF,TGTGCCAGCAGCCCCGGGACAGCCAGGGGCTACGAGCAGTACTTC
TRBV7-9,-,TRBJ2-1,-,CASTRKRVPYNEQFF,TGTGCCAGCACCAGAAAGCGTGTTCCCTACAATGAGCAGTTCTTC
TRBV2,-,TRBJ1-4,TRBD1,CASRGQTANEKLFF,TGTGCCAGCAGGGGACAGACAGCTAATGAAAAACTGTTTTTT
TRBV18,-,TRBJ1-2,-,CASSGGHYGYTF,TGTGCCAGCTCAGGAGGGCACTATGGCTACACCTTC
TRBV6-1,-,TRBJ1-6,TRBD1,CASSELDRVESPLHF,TGTGCCAGCAGTGAACTGGACAGGGTAGAATCACCCCTCCACTTT
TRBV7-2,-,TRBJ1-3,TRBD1,CASSLQGATGNTIYF,TGTGCCAGCAGCCTTCAGGGGGCAACAGGAAACACCATATATTTT
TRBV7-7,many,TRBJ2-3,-,CASSLGLNPSTDTQYF,TGTGCTAGCAGCTTAGGGCTCAATCCTAGCACAGATACGCAGTATTTT
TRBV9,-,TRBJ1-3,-,CASSEPFLGAGNTIYF,TGTGCCAGCAGCGAGCCCTTTCTGGGAGCTGGAAACACCATATATTTT
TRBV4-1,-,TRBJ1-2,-,CASSQGGGVGDYGYTF,TGCGCCAGCAGCCAAGGAGGGGGAGTCGGTGACTATGGCTACACCTTC
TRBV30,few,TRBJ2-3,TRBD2,CAWSKRGAPDTQYF,TGTGCCTGGAGTAAGCGGGGGGCCCCGGATACGCAGTATTTT
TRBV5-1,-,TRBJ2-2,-,CASSLGAEAGELFF,TGCGCCAGCAGCTTGGGGGCGGAGGCCGGGGAGCTGTTTTTT
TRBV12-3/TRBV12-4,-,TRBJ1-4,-,CASRAEAAGLFF,TGTGCCAGCAGGGCCGAGGCGGCGGGGCTGTTTTTT
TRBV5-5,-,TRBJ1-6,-,CASSLAPGRDSPLHF,TGTGCCAGCAGCTTGGCTCCGGGAAGAGATTCACCCCTCCACTTT
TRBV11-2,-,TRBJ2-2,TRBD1,CASSPGQGGTGELFF,TGTGCCAGCAGCCCGGGACAGGGAGGTACCGGGGAGCTGTTTTTT
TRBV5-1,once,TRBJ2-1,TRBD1,CASSSGQGGFGEQFF,TGCGCCAGCAGCTCGGGACAGGGCGGGTTCGGTGAGCAGTTCTTC
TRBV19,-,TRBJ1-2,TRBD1,CASSSTGTDVDGYTF,TGTGCCAGTAGTTCGACAGGGACGGATGTAGATGGCTACACCTTC
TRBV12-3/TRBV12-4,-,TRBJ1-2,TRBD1,CASRRQGSYGYTF,TGTGCCAGCAGACGACAGGGGAGCTATGGCTACACCTTC
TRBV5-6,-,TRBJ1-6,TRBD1,CASSLADRVYNSPLHF,TGTGCCAGCAGCTTAGCAGACAGGGTCTATAATTCACCCCTCCACTTT
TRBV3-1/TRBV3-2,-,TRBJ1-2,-,CASSPVVSYGYTF,TGTGCCAGCAGCCCAGTGGTTTCCTATGGCTACACCTTC
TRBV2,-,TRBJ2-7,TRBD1,CASSPRTGAYEQYF,TGTGCCAGCAGTCCGCGGACAGGGGCCTACGAGCAGTACTTC
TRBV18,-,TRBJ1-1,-,CASSPWAGEYDRAFF,TGTGCCAGCTCACCATGGGCAGGGGAGTATGATCGAGCTTTCTTT
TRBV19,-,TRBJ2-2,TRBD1,CASSMGTGHTGELFF,TGTGCCAGTAGTATGGGGACAGGGCACACCGGGGAGCTGTTTTTT
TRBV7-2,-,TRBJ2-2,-,CASSLGASPGELFF,TGTGCCAGCAGCTTAGGAGCTAGCCCCGGGGAGCTGTTTTTT
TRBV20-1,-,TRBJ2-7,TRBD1,CSALRDRQQYF,TGCAGTGCTCTCCGGGACAGGCAGCAGTACTTC
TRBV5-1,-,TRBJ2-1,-,CASSLGIGGEFF,TGCGCCAGCAGCTTGGGCATTGGCGGGGAGTTCTTC
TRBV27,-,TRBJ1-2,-,CASSQLGGANYGYTF,TGTGCCAGCAGTCAGCTAGGAGGTGCTAACTATGGCTACACCTTC
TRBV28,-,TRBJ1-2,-,CASSLGRGYTF,TGTGCCAGCAGTTTAGGGAGGGGCTACACCTTC
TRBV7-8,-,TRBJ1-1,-,CASSTKGDTEAFF,TGTGCCAGCAGCACTAAGGGGGACACTGAAGCTTTCTTT